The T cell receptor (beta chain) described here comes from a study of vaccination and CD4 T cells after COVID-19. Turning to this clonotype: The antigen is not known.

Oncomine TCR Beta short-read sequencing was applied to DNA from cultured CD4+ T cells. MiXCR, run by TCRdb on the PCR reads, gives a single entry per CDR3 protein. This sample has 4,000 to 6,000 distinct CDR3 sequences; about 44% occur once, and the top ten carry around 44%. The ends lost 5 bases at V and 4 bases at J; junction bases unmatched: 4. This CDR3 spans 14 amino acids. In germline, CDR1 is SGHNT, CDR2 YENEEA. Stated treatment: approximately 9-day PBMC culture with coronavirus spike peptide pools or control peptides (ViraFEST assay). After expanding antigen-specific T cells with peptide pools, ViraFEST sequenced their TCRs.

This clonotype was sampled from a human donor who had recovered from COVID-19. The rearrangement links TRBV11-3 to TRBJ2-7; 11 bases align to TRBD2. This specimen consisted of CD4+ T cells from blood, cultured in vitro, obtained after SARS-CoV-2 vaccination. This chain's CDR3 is CASSPTSGGYEQYF. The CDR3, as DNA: TGTGCCAGCAGCCCTACTAGCGGGGGTTACGAGCAGTACTTC.